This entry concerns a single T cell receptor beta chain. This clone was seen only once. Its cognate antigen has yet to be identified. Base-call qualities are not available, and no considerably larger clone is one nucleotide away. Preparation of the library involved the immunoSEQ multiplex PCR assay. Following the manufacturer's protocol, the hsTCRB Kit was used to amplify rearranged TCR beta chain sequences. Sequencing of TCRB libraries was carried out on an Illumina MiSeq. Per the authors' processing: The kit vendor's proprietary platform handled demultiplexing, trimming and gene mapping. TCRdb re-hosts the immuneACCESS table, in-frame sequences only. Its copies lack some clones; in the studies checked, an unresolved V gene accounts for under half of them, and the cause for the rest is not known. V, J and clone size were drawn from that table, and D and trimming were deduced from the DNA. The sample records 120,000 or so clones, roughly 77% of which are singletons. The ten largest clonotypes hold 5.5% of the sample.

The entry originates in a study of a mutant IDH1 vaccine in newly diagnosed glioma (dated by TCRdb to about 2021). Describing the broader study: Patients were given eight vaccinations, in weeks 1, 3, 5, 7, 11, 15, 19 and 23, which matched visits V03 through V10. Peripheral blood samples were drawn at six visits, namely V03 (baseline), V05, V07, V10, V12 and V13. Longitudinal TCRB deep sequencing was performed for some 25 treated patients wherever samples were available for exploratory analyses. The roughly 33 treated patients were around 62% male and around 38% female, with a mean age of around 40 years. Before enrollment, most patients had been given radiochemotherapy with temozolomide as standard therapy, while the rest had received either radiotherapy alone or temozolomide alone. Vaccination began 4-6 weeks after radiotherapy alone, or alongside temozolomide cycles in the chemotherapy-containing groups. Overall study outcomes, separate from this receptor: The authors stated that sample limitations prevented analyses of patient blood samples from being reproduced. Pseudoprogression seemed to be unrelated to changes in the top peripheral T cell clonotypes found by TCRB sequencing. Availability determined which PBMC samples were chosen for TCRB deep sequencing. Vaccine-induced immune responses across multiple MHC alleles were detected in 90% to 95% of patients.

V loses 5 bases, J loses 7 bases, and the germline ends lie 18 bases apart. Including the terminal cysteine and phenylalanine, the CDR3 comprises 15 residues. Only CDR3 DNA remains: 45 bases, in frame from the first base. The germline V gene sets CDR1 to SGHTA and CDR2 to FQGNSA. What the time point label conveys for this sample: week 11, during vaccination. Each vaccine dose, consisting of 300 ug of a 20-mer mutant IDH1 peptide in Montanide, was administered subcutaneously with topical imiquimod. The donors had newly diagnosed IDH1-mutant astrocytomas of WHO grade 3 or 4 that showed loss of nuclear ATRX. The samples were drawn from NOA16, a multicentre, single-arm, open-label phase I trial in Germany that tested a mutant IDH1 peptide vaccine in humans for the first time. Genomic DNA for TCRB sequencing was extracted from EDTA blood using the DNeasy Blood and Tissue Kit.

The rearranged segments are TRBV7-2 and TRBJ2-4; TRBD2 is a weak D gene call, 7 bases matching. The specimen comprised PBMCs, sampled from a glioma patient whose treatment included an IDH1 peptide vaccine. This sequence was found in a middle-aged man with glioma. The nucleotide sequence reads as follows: TGTGCCAGCAGCCCCCCCGTGGGGGGGGCGAACATTCAGTACTTC. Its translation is CASSPPVGGANIQYF.